This T cell receptor (beta chain) was sequenced during a study of blood T cell repertoires in COVID-19. The CDR3 extends over 11 amino acids. V lost 3 bases to trimming and J lost 11 bases, with 10 bases between them. Assay used: immunoSEQ multiplex PCR; TCRdb lists only in-frame clones, some missing. The table lists roughly 69,000 clones, approximately 80% of them singletons. Sequenced sample: peripheral blood. The sequence derives from a man between 60 and 75 years old with COVID-19, enrolled during active disease. The chain combines TRBV12-3 or TRBV12-4 with TRBJ1-1; D is ambiguous. CDR3 in amino acids: CASSFGGYAFF. Here the CDR3 DNA reads TGTGCCAGCAGTTTCGGAGGGTACGCTTTCTTT.